One and the same sample provided the 13 T cell receptor beta chains below, sequenced in a study of T cell changes during pregnancy in multiple sclerosis. Assay: immunoSEQ multiplex PCR; the TCRdb copy retains only in-frame clones and omits some. The sample has some 80,000 clones, about 94% seen once. The starting material was CD4+ T cells from peripheral blood mononuclear cells, obtained after pregnancy. Source of these receptors: a female donor with multiple sclerosis, enrolled in a pregnancy study.

The J gene is TRBJ2-5, the V gene TRBV7-2; the match to TRBD2 covers 11 bases. V was pared by 3 bases and J by 2 bases, with 11 bases of the junction left unmatched. Per germline, CDR1 SGHTA and CDR2 FQGNSA. CDR3 size: 18 residues. For the CDR3, the DNA is TGTGCCAGCAGCTTGTTTTTATGGCTAGCGGGGGGACAAGAGACCCAGTACTTC. Its protein is CASSLFLWLAGGQETQYF.

The chain combines TRBV7-9 with TRBJ2-7; a weak D match, TRBD2 (6 bases). Germline loops: CDR1 SEHNR, CDR2 FQNEAQ (reference sequence). This CDR3 comprises 14 residues. V was pared by 5 bases and J by 7 bases, with 18 bases between. In nucleotides, the CDR3 is TGTGCCAGCAGCAACTCCGGGGGAGTAGGGGAGCAGTACTTC. Translation gives CASSNSGGVGEQYF.

Comments on this clone: Other DNA sequences from this sample encode an identical CDR3 as well. The chain links TRBV19 to TRBJ1-2; 7 nucleotides line up with TRBD1. Germline V gene data show CDR1 as LNHDA and CDR2 as SQIVND (reference sequence). The V gene end was trimmed by 6 bases and the J gene end by 0 bases; junction bases not matched to a gene: 7. CDR3 length equals 15 residues. The CDR3 is CASRRQGPTNYGYTF. CDR3 nucleotides: TGTGCCAGTAGGAGACAGGGTCCTACTAACTATGGCTACACCTTC.

J is TRBJ2-7 and V is TRBV7-3; 12 nucleotides line up with TRBD2. The CDR3 contains 15 residues. Germline V gene data show CDR1 as SGHTA and CDR2 as FQGTGA. After removal of 5 bases from V and 1 base from J, the junction contained 3 bases not matched to a gene. In DNA form, the CDR3 reads TGTGCCAGCAGCGGCGGGACTAGCGGGTCCTACGAGCAGTACTTC. This gives the protein CASSGGTSGSYEQYF.

This clone was observed once. The J gene is TRBJ2-1, the V gene TRBV7-6, with 8 bases aligning to TRBD2. From germline, CDR1 is SGHVS and CDR2 FNYEAQ. V trimming: 3 bases; J trimming: 1 base; junction bases outside the gene matches: 2. This CDR3 is 15 amino acids long. CDR3 protein: CASSLSGSSYNEQFF. DNA for the CDR3: TGTGCCAGCAGCTTGAGCGGGAGTTCCTACAATGAGCAGTTCTTC.

The V and J genes are TRBV11-1 and TRBJ2-1, with 9 bases lining up with TRBD2. J gave up 6 bases and V 5 bases, and 11 bases lay outside the gene matches. Germline assignment: CDR1 SGHAT and CDR2 FQDESV (reference sequence). The CDR3 covers 16 residues. The CDR3 reads CASSETGTSFFNEQFF. The CDR3 coding sequence is TGTGCCAGCAGCGAGACCGGGACTAGCTTTTTCAATGAGCAGTTCTTC.

This clone has a single count. This rearrangement joins TRBV2 to TRBJ1-2; D is undetermined. Trimming took off 3 bases at V and 7 bases at J, with 9 bases between the two ends. The CDR3 loop spans 12 amino acids. Germline CDR1 reads SNHLY; CDR2 reads FYNNEI. CDR3 DNA: TGTGCCAGCAGTGACTACACGGGTGGCTACACCTTC. Translating it yields CASSDYTGGYTF.

The rearrangement links TRBV29-1 to TRBJ2-7; D may be TRBD1 (8 bases). V gave up 8 bases and J gave up 5 bases, with 16 bases separating them. In germline, CDR1 is SQVTM, CDR2 ANQGSEA. The CDR3 loop spans 12 amino acids. CDR3 residues: CSHGGTGDEQYF. As DNA, the CDR3 is TGCAGCCACGGGGGGACAGGAGACGAGCAGTACTTC.

The chain carries TRBV11-2 and TRBJ1-2; D is uncertain. Germline lookup yields CDR1 SGHAT and CDR2 FQNNGV. This CDR3 is 18 amino acids long. Trimming left V 1 base short and J 1 base short, with 19 bases between. The CDR3 sequence: CASSLGPFGRDINYGYTF. DNA for the CDR3: TGTGCCAGCAGCTTAGGACCCTTTGGGAGAGATATTAACTATGGCTACACCTTC.

V gene TRBV11-2 combines with J gene TRBJ2-2; 9 nucleotides align to TRBD2. This CDR3 region has 17 residues. With 5 bases clipped from V and 3 bases from J, the junction kept 10 bases outside the gene matches. Germline assignment: CDR1 SGHAT and CDR2 FQNNGV. In DNA form, the CDR3 reads TGTGCCAGCAGCCGCATCCTGGAGCGGGAGGACACCGGGGAGCTGTTTTTT. It translates to CASSRILEREDTGELFF.

V and J are TRBV6-1 and TRBJ2-2; the match to TRBD1 covers 12 bases. The germline V gene encodes CDR1 MNHNS and CDR2 SASEGT. The CDR3 covers 16 residues. J gave up 6 bases and V 3 bases, and 5 bases lay outside the gene matches. Here the CDR3 DNA reads TGTGCCAGCAGTGAGCCGGGACAGGGGGCCCCCGGGGAGCTGTTTTTT. It translates to CASSEPGQGAPGELFF.

The rearrangement uses TRBV10-1 and TRBJ2-2; D is unclear. This CDR3 comprises 15 residues. V lost 7 bases and J lost 1, with 13 bases in between. The germline CDR1 and CDR2 sequences are WNHNN and SYGVQD (reference sequence). The CDR3 DNA reads as TGCGCCAGCACGCATTTCCCACTGAACACCGGGGAGCTGTTTTTT. Translated, it gives CASTHFPLNTGELFF.

The table lists this clone with a count of one. CDR3: CASSRDRRNTIYF. CDR3 nucleotide sequence: TGTGCCAGCAGCCGGGACAGAAGAAACACCATATATTTT. This chain uses TRBV5-6 with TRBJ1-3, with 7 nucleotides matching TRBD1. Germline CDR1 is SGHDT and CDR2 is YYEEEE. The CDR3 has 13 amino acids. The V gene end was trimmed by 4 bases and the J gene end by 5 bases; junction bases not matched to a gene: 3.